The 12 T cell receptor beta chains below all came from one sample that was sequenced in a study of T cell responses to AZD1222 COVID-19 vaccine. Repertoires were generated with immunoSEQ multiplex PCR, while TCRdb's copy carries only in-frame clones and drops some. The repertoire holds about 100,000 clones, with approximately 86% as singletons. This sample comprised peripheral blood, obtained on day 0 of AZD1222 vaccination. Receptors were obtained from an adult in good health.

This chain connects TRBV10-3 to TRBJ2-1, with 11 bases lining up with TRBD2. V was pared by 8 bases and J by 1 base, with 16 bases of the junction left unmatched. This CDR3 has 19 residues. CDR1 ENHRY and CDR2 SYGVKD come from the germline V gene. The CDR3 sequence: CAIAVGTSGGSRSYNEQFF. The CDR3 region has the DNA TGTGCCATCGCCGTAGGTACTAGCGGGGGATCAAGATCCTACAATGAGCAGTTCTTC.

This clone was detected only once. V is TRBV11-1 and J is TRBJ1-3; D is undetermined. Germline V gene data show CDR1 as SGHAT and CDR2 as FQDESV (reference sequence). The CDR3 length is 15 residues. V lost 1 base to trimming and J lost 0 bases, with 7 bases between them. The CDR3, as DNA: TGTGCCAGCAGCTTAGGAGTCTCCTCTGGAAACACCATATATTTT. Its protein product is CASSLGVSSGNTIYF.

The rearrangement joins TRBV3-1 (or the pseudogene TRBV3-2) to TRBJ2-3; TRBD2 is a possible D gene (6 bases). V dropped 0 bases and J dropped 8 bases, with 15 bases sitting between them. The CDR3 spans 15 residues. CDR1 and CDR2 (germline): LGHDT, YNNKEL (reference sequence). CDR3 amino acids: CASSQDLALGGTQYF. In DNA form, the CDR3 reads TGTGCCAGCAGCCAAGATCTAGCCCTCGGGGGTACGCAGTATTTT.

The chain couples TRBV9 to TRBJ1-2; D uncertain. Trimming cost V 7 bases and J 2 bases, with 6 bases left between them. The CDR3 runs to 11 residues. Germline CDR1 and CDR2: SGDLS and YYNGEE. CDR3 in amino acids: CASSMNYGYTF. CDR3 sequence (DNA): TGTGCCAGCTCAATGAACTATGGCTACACCTTC. The full variable domain, with the rest looked up from reference TRBV9 and TRBJ1-2, is DSGVTQTPKHLITATGQRVTLRCSPRSGDLSVYWYQQSLDQGLQFLIQYYNGEERAKGNILERFSAQQFPDLHSELNLSSLELGDSALYFCASSMNYGYTFGSGTRLTVV.

The chain employs TRBV7-2 and TRBJ1-5; D gene ambiguous. This CDR3 region has 14 residues. V lost 4 bases, J lost 5 bases, and 12 bases lay in between. The V gene's germline CDR1 is SGHTA and CDR2 FQGNSA. The CDR3 DNA is TGTGCCAGCAGCTCGTGGACTGTGGATCAGCCCCAGCATTTT. Translation gives CASSSWTVDQPQHF.

The chain links TRBV28 to TRBJ1-5; a possible D gene is TRBD1 (6 bases). Germline CDR1 is MDHEN and CDR2 is SYDVKM. V gave up 5 bases and J gave up 6 bases, with 17 bases separating them. The CDR3 length is 15 residues. CDR3 DNA sequence: TGTGCCAGCAGTGGCAGGGGAACGATCCTTCAGCCCCAGCATTTT. Translated: CASSGRGTILQPQHF.

The genes are TRBV7-8 and TRBJ1-5; perhaps TRBD1 as D (6 bases). The germline gives CDR1 SGHVS, CDR2 FQNEAQ. CDR3 size: 17 residues. Trimming removed 5 bases at V and 4 bases at J, with 21 bases between. CDR3 sequence reads: CASSAQQGSGGNQPQHF. DNA of the CDR3: TGTGCCAGCAGCGCCCAACAGGGCTCGGGGGGAAATCAGCCCCAGCATTTT.

This clone qualifies as medium-sized. The chain couples TRBV30 to TRBJ1-2; D not certain. Germline V CDR1 and CDR2: GTSNPN, SVGIG (reference sequence). This CDR3 is 13 amino acids long. V was cut by 0 bases and J by 0 bases, with 5 bases left in between. In DNA, the CDR3 is TGTGCCTGGAGTGTAGAAGCTAACTATGGCTACACCTTC. Translating it yields CAWSVEANYGYTF.

The chain couples TRBV7-3 to TRBJ2-3; the match to TRBD2 covers 11 bases. The V segment lost 3 bases and the J segment 4 bases; nucleotides outside the gene matches: 6. CDR1 and CDR2 from the germline V gene are SGHTA and FQGTGA. This CDR3 is built from 16 residues. In DNA form, the CDR3 reads TGTGCCAGCAGCTTGACTGGGACTAGCGGCGCAGATACGCAGTATTTT. Its protein product is CASSLTGTSGADTQYF.

This chain uses TRBV7-9 with TRBJ1-1; D remains ambiguous. Trimming took off 6 bases at V and 5 bases at J, with 16 bases between the two ends. The CDR3 extends over 14 amino acids. CDR1 is SEHNR and CDR2 is FQNEAQ in the germline V gene (reference sequence). The CDR3 loop reads CASSRIVGGTEAFF. The CDR3 DNA is TGTGCCAGCAGTAGGATAGTGGGAGGGACTGAAGCTTTCTTT.

J is TRBJ1-5 and V is TRBV3-1 (or the pseudogene TRBV3-2), with 10 positions matching TRBD1. Losses at the gene ends were 4 bases for V and 0 bases for J; bases not matched to a gene: 6. Germline V CDR1 and CDR2: LGHDT, YNNKEL (reference sequence). This CDR3 comprises 17 residues. The chain's CDR3 is CASSPRGTGDSNQPQHF. CDR3 DNA: TGTGCCAGCAGCCCCAGGGGGACAGGGGATAGCAATCAGCCCCAGCATTTT.

The chain carries TRBV11-3 and TRBJ2-1; maybe TRBD2 (6 bases). Looked up from germline, CDR1 is SGHNT and CDR2 is YENEEA. The CDR3 runs to 15 residues. V lost 5 bases to trimming and J lost 2 bases, with 13 bases between them. The CDR3 here is CASSLGSRAYNEQFF. The CDR3 nucleotides read TGTGCCAGCAGCCTCGGGAGTAGGGCCTACAATGAGCAGTTCTTC.